This T cell receptor beta chain derives from a study of T cell therapy after organ transplantation. Study as a whole: After therapy, patients were monitored for around 27 weeks. A median of 1.92 x 10^8 CMV-specific T cells was infused in 2 to 6 doses.

Study conclusions and caveats: Both transferred clonotypes and endogenous ones absent from products apparently reconstituted.

Sequenced by immunoSEQ multiplex PCR; TCRdb stores in-frame clones only, minus some. This sample has around 20,000 clones, with about 83% found just once. A word on this clone: The antigen remains unidentified.

From germline, CDR1 is LNHDA and CDR2 SQIVND (reference sequence). The CDR3 covers 13 residues. Trimming stripped 8 bases from V and 6 bases from J, with 11 bases between. This sample's time point: 20-29 weeks after completion of therapy. The sequence was obtained from a human patient who had received a solid organ transplant and had CMV disease. Some T cells may arise from the graft donor. The sequencing used CD8+ T cells from blood, collected after autologous CMV-specific T cell therapy. The V call is TRBV19, the J call TRBJ1-6; D not resolved. In DNA form, the CDR3 reads TGTGCCAGTGGCGAGACTTCTAATTCACCCCTCCACTTT. Its protein product is CASGETSNSPLHF. The whole variable domain, filled in from reference TRBV19 and TRBJ1-6, reads DGGITQSPKYLFRKEGQNVTLSCEQNLNHDAMYWYRQDPGQGLRLIYYSQIVNDFQKGDIAEGYSVSREKKESFPLTVTSAQKNPTAFYLCASGETSNSPLHFGNGTRLTVT.